Below are 22 T cell receptor beta chains sequenced from a single sample in a study of CD8+ T cells in alopecia areata. After isolation, RNA underwent reverse transcription to generate cDNA as the sequencing template. Repertoires were generated with immunoSEQ multiplex PCR, while TCRdb's copy carries only in-frame clones and drops some. The data contain 220,000 or so clones, approximately 61% of them singletons. Sequenced here: CD4+ T cells sorted from blood, sampled at week 0. The receptors stem from a human donor with alopecia areata.

The rearrangement joins TRBV6-5 to TRBJ1-2, with D tentatively TRBD1 (5 bases). V was pared by 8 bases and J by 7 bases, with 17 bases between. This CDR3 contains 13 residues. Germline V gene lookup returns CDR1 MNHEY and CDR2 SVGAGI. CDR3 DNA: TGTGCCAGCTGCAAAAACGGGGGTGTTGGCTACACCTTC. Amino acid sequence: CASCKNGGVGYTF.

The chain joins TRBV4-1 to TRBJ2-5; 10 bases are shared with TRBD2. Germline trimming cut 5 bases from V and 5 bases from J; bases unmatched to any gene: 2. The CDR3 consists of 13 residues. The germline V gene has CDR1 MGHRA and CDR2 YSYEKL. In DNA form, the CDR3 reads TGCGCCAGCAGCTTACTAGCGGGGGAGACCCAGTACTTC. It specifies CASSLLAGETQYF.

The chain carries TRBV29-1 and TRBJ2-3; TRBD1 might be the D (5 bases). Trimming pared 6 bases from V and 0 bases from J, leaving 16 bases between. The CDR3 has 15 residues. CDR1 and CDR2 from the germline V gene are SQVTM and ANQGSEA. CDR3 in DNA: TGCAGCGTAACGCCCAGGGTGACTAGCACAGATACGCAGTATTTT. Translation: CSVTPRVTSTDTQYF.

This clone was seen more than once but under ten times. The CDR3: CASSSSTDTQYF. The CDR3 DNA reads as TGTGCCAGCAGCTCGAGCACAGATACGCAGTATTTT. The chain recombines TRBV9 with TRBJ2-3; D remains ambiguous. There are 12 residues in the CDR3. V lost 4 bases and J 0 bases, leaving 3 bases between the germline ends. Germline V lookup: CDR1 SGDLS, CDR2 YYNGEE. Full variable domain (outside the CDR3, taken from reference TRBV9 and TRBJ2-3): DSGVTQTPKHLITATGQRVTLRCSPRSGDLSVYWYQQSLDQGLQFLIQYYNGEERAKGNILERFSAQQFPDLHSELNLSSLELGDSALYFCASSSSTDTQYFGPGTRLTVL.

This CDR3 is CSVQTSGGTDTQYF. The CDR3 nucleotides are TGCAGCGTTCAGACTAGCGGGGGCACAGATACGCAGTATTTT. This sequence joins TRBV29-1 and TRBJ2-3; 11 bases are shared with TRBD2. Germline V gene sequence: CDR1 SQVTM, CDR2 ANQGSEA. V lost 5 bases and J lost 1; bases outside the gene matches: 2. The CDR3 has 14 amino acids.

The genes are TRBV6-1 and TRBJ2-1, with D perhaps TRBD1 (6 bases). This CDR3 contains 15 residues. V was clipped by 7 bases and J by 8 bases, with 21 bases between them. Germline lookup yields CDR1 MNHNS and CDR2 SASEGT. CDR3 sequence (DNA): TGTGCCAGCACCCTCGAGGGGTACAGGGTGGATGAGCAGTTCTTC. Residues: CASTLEGYRVDEQFF.

This clone was observed once. The chain is built from TRBV27 and TRBJ2-5; the match to TRBD1 covers 10 bases. The CDR3 runs to 14 residues. CDR1 is MNHEY and CDR2 is SMNVEV in the germline V gene (reference sequence). V was pared by 5 bases and J by 6 bases, with 6 bases of the junction left unmatched. The CDR3 reads CASSPWTGGKTQYF. As DNA, the CDR3 is TGTGCCAGCAGTCCCTGGACAGGGGGAAAGACCCAGTACTTC.

This chain joins TRBV7-9 and TRBJ2-6; D possibly uses TRBD1 or TRBD2 (6 bases each). Looked up from germline, CDR1 is SEHNR and CDR2 is FQNEAQ (reference sequence). Trimming removed 5 bases from V and 0 bases from J, with 17 bases in between. This CDR3 comprises 18 residues. Here the CDR3 reads CASSQRAGDSSGANVLTF. The CDR3 nucleotides are TGTGCCAGCAGCCAAAGGGCAGGGGACTCCTCTGGGGCCAACGTCCTGACTTTC. Full variable domain (missing parts from reference TRBV7-9 and TRBJ2-6): DTGVSQNPRHKITKRGQNVTFRCDPISEHNRLYWYRQTLGQGPEFLTYFQNEAQLEKSRLLSDRFSAERPKGSFSTLEIQRTEQGDSAMYLCASSQRAGDSSGANVLTFGAGSRLTVL.

This clone showed up just a few times. The gene calls are TRBV2 and TRBJ2-7, with TRBD2 identical over 9 bases. The V and J ends lost 11 bases and 0 bases, in that order; junction bases with no gene match: 8. The CDR3 is 14 amino acids. Germline CDR1 reads SNHLY; CDR2 reads FYNNEI. CDR3 nucleotides: TGTGCCGGAGGGCGGGGGGGCCCCTCCTACGAGCAGTACTTC. Protein: CAGGRGGPSYEQYF. The full variable domain, rest sourced from reference TRBV2 and TRBJ2-7, is EPEVTQTPSHQVTQMGQEVILRCVPISNHLYFYWYRQILGQKVEFLVSFYNNEISEKSEIFDDQFSVERPDGSNFTLKIRSTKLEDSAMYFCAGGRGGPSYEQYFGPGTRLTVT.

This clone has only one observation. The genes are TRBV5-1 and TRBJ2-3; D is ambiguous. CDR3 size: 14 residues. The V and J ends lost 0 bases and 8 bases respectively, with 13 bases between them. Germline CDR1 reads SGHRS; CDR2 reads YFSETQ. The DNA of the CDR3 is TGCGCCAGCAGCTTGGCGGCCAGCGACGGTACGCAGTATTTT. Translation gives CASSLAASDGTQYF.

CDR3 amino acids: CASSKPAGRGGNEQFF. CDR3 coding DNA: TGTGCCAGCTCTAAACCCGCGGGACGGGGTGGAAATGAGCAGTTCTTC. The chain combines TRBV6-6 with TRBJ2-1; tentative D call: TRBD2 (6 bases). The germline gives CDR1 MNHNY, CDR2 SVGAGI (reference sequence). Trimming left V 8 bases short and J 7 bases short, with 24 bases between. This CDR3 is built from 16 residues.

This clone was counted between two and nine times. This rearrangement joins TRBV30 to TRBJ2-7; 9 positions match TRBD1. Germline-derived CDR1 and CDR2 are GTSNPN and SVGIG (reference sequence). CDR3 size: 14 residues. The V gene end was trimmed by 5 bases and the J gene end by 3 bases; junction bases not matched to a gene: 8. CDR3 amino acids: CAWDRDRVLYEQYF. The CDR3 nucleotides are TGTGCCTGGGATCGGGACAGGGTCCTCTACGAGCAGTACTTC.

This clone turned up a few times. The CDR3 coding sequence is TGTGCCAGCAGTGACAGGGGATCGTTCTACGAGCAGTACTTC. It encodes CASSDRGSFYEQYF. V gene TRBV6-5 combines with J gene TRBJ2-7, with TRBD1 matching 8 bases. Germline assignment: CDR1 MNHEY and CDR2 SVGAGI. The CDR3 spans 14 residues. J gave up 3 bases and V 5 bases, and 6 bases lay outside the gene matches.

This clone was seen a few times. This chain links TRBV5-1 with TRBJ1-5; 7 bases align to TRBD1. V shed 4 bases and J 11 bases; nucleotides not matched to a gene: 12. In germline, CDR1 is SGHRS, CDR2 YFSETQ. This CDR3 spans 14 amino acids. The CDR3 bases are TGCGCCAGCAGCCCGGACAGGTGGGATCGGGCCCAGCATTTT. The encoded protein is CASSPDRWDRAQHF.

For the CDR3, the DNA is TGTGCCAGCAGCAGGGGGATGAACACTGAAGCTTTCTTT. The encoded protein is CASSRGMNTEAFF. The chain recombines TRBV5-4 with TRBJ1-1, with D perhaps matching TRBD1 (6 bases). V lost 4 bases, J lost 0 bases, and 7 bases lay in between. The CDR3 extends over 13 amino acids. Per germline, CDR1 SGHNT and CDR2 YYREEE (reference sequence).

This clone came up a few times. The V and J genes are TRBV2 and TRBJ1-6; D ambiguous. Between the trimmed V and J ends, which lost 4 bases and 10 bases, there was a span of 5 bases. The V gene's germline CDR1 is SNHLY and CDR2 FYNNEI. The CDR3 sequence is 11 residues long. CDR3 nucleotide sequence: TGTGCCAGCAGTGTAGACTCACCCCTCCACTTT. Translation: CASSVDSPLHF.

V and J are TRBV29-1 and TRBJ2-7, with 7 bases aligning to TRBD1. Trimming took 2 bases from V and 2 from J; bases not matched to a gene: 0. From germline, CDR1 is SQVTM and CDR2 ANQGSEA. The CDR3 runs to 12 residues. The CDR3 protein is CSVETGAYEQYF. The CDR3 DNA sequence: TGCAGCGTTGAAACAGGGGCCTACGAGCAGTACTTC.

CDR3 DNA: TGTGCCAGCAGCTTACCCCCTCGACAGGGCTACGAGCAGTACTTC. It is translated as CASSLPPRQGYEQYF. This sequence joins TRBV11-2 and TRBJ2-7, with 7 bases lining up with TRBD1. CDR1 is SGHAT, CDR2 FQNNGV, per germline. V was pared by 2 bases and J by 3 bases, with 7 bases of the junction left unmatched. CDR3 size: 15 residues.

The chain is built from TRBV30 and TRBJ2-5; 7 nucleotides align to TRBD2. V lost 4 bases and J lost 5; bases outside the gene matches: 7. CDR3 length: 13 residues. CDR1 is GTSNPN and CDR2 is SVGIG in the germline V gene (reference sequence). CDR3 region: CAWTILGGETQYF. The CDR3, as DNA: TGTGCCTGGACAATATTGGGGGGGGAGACCCAGTACTTC.

The chain recombines TRBV2 with TRBJ1-6; D unclear. This CDR3 has 15 residues. The germline V and J ends were trimmed by 7 bases and 6 bases, with 16 bases remaining between them. Looked up from germline, CDR1 is SNHLY and CDR2 is FYNNEI. Written as DNA, the CDR3 is TGTGCCAGCACTCGGGAGTCACCCCGTAATTCACCCCTCCACTTT. Encoded protein: CASTRESPRNSPLHF.

The rearrangement uses TRBV9 and TRBJ2-6; 7 bases are shared with TRBD2. Losses at the gene ends were 3 bases for V and 4 bases for J; bases not matched to a gene: 4. Germline CDR1 is SGDLS and CDR2 is YYNGEE. The CDR3 covers 15 residues. The CDR3 region has the DNA TGTGCCAGCAGCGGAACTAGCGCCGGGGCCAACGTCCTGACTTTC. Amino acids: CASSGTSAGANVLTF.

This chain connects TRBV5-3 to TRBJ2-2; D is perhaps TRBD1 (8 bases). TRBV5-3 is annotated as an ORF whose role is uncertain. V gave up 4 bases and J gave up 1 base, with 17 bases separating them. The CDR3 is 17 amino acids. The CDR3 coding sequence is TGTGCCAGAAGCCCAGGGGGCGGGAGCCGGAACACCGGGGAGCTGTTTTTT. This gives the protein CARSPGGGSRNTGELFF.